One sample yielded the 27 T cell receptor beta chains listed below, sequenced in a study of cytotoxic CD8 clonotypes in ibrutinib-treated CLL. The table came from immunoSEQ multiplex PCR; TCRdb's copy has only in-frame clones and leaves some out. The sample consists of approximately 170,000 clones, roughly 90% of them appearing once. Sequencing used PBMCs, obtained at disease progression, from a patient treated with ibrutinib. These receptors all stem from a human donor with chronic lymphocytic leukemia.

The rearrangement joins TRBV5-6 to TRBJ1-2; possibly TRBD1 for D (6 bases). With 5 bases removed from V and 3 bases from J, the gap between germline ends came to 14 bases. CDR1 is SGHDT and CDR2 is YYEEEE in the germline V gene. This CDR3 is built from 14 residues. The CDR3, as DNA: TGTGCCAGCAGAACAGGGTCGGAGGACTATGGCTACACCTTC. This sequence encodes CASRTGSEDYGYTF.

This chain joins TRBV14 and TRBJ2-5; tentative D call: TRBD2 (5 bases). Trimming removed 2 bases at V and 4 bases at J, with 11 bases between. The CDR3 length is 14 residues. Germline loops: CDR1 SGHDN, CDR2 FVKESK. CDR3 DNA: TGTGCCAGCAGCCAAACTGGAGGCTTAGAGACCCAGTACTTC. It specifies CASSQTGGLETQYF.

The CDR3 loop reads CASSPQRAHGYTF. Written as DNA, the CDR3 is TGTGCCAGCAGTCCCCAAAGGGCTCATGGCTACACCTTC. The chain carries TRBV7-9 and TRBJ1-2; D uncertain. Germline V gives CDR1 SEHNR, CDR2 FQNEAQ (reference sequence). V lost 6 bases and J 6 bases, leaving 14 bases between the germline ends. This CDR3 is 13 amino acids long.

This chain's CDR3 is CASSPSGTGHTDTQYF. In nucleotides, the CDR3 is TGTGCCAGCAGCCCATCCGGGACAGGGCACACAGATACGCAGTATTTT. The chain joins TRBV11-3 to TRBJ2-3; 9 nucleotides match TRBD1. The CDR3 spans 16 residues. V gave up 5 bases and J gave up 2 bases; unmatched junction bases: 8. Germline V gives CDR1 SGHNT, CDR2 YENEEA. The full variable domain, with the rest looked up from reference TRBV11-3 and TRBJ2-3, is EAGVVQSPRYKIIEKKQPVAFWCNPISGHNTLYWYLQNLGQGPELLIRYENEEAVDDSQLPKDRFSAERLKGVDSTLKIQPAELGDSAVYLCASSPSGTGHTDTQYFGPGTRLTVL.

The rearrangement links TRBV29-1 to TRBJ2-1, with D perhaps matching TRBD2 (6 bases). This CDR3 comprises 14 residues. Germline V CDR1 and CDR2: SQVTM, ANQGSEA. The V and J ends lost 4 bases and 5 bases respectively, with 15 bases between them. CDR3 coding DNA: TGCAGCGTTGCCAGGTTGGCGGGAAACAATGAGCAGTTCTTC. This gives the protein CSVARLAGNNEQFF.

The rearrangement uses TRBV7-9 and TRBJ1-1, with unresolved D. V was cut by 1 base and J by 8 bases, with 11 bases left in between. The germline V gene has CDR1 SEHNR and CDR2 FQNEAQ (reference sequence). The CDR3 is 13 residues long. DNA of the CDR3: TGTGCCAGCAGCTTAGTCGGAGAGGGAGAAGCTTTCTTT. Encoded protein: CASSLVGEGEAFF.

This chain connects TRBV19 to TRBJ1-5, with D uncertain. CDR1 and CDR2 (germline): LNHDA, SQIVND (reference sequence). V dropped 1 base and J dropped 5 bases, with 9 bases sitting between them. CDR3 length: 14 amino acids. The DNA for the CDR3 is TGTGCCAGTAGTATAGTCGCCGGGGATCAGCCCCAGCATTTT. It encodes CASSIVAGDQPQHF.

The chain combines TRBV6-5 with TRBJ2-7; tentative D call: TRBD2 (5 bases). The CDR3 length is 16 residues. Germline V gene sequence: CDR1 MNHEY, CDR2 SVGAGI. V lost 4 bases to trimming and J lost 5 bases, with 21 bases between them. The CDR3 bases are TGTGCCAGCAGTTCCTGGGTTGAGGGTCCGGGTGACGAGCAGTACTTC. The encoded protein is CASSSWVEGPGDEQYF.

The chain links TRBV7-3 to TRBJ2-2, with 7 bases identical to TRBD2. This CDR3 contains 16 residues. The germline CDR1 and CDR2 sequences are SGHTA and FQGTGA. J was trimmed by 0 bases and V by 5 bases; bases with no gene match: 6. CDR3 in amino acids: CASSRQAGANTGELFF. Written as DNA, the CDR3 is TGTGCCAGCAGCCGCCAGGCGGGAGCGAACACCGGGGAGCTGTTTTTT.

This chain connects TRBV4-1 to TRBJ1-4; D is uncertain. The germline V gene encodes CDR1 MGHRA and CDR2 YSYEKL. The V gene lost 2 bases and the J gene lost 8 bases, with 6 bases spanning the gap. The CDR3 contains 12 residues. CDR3 bases: TGCGCCAGCAGCCAACGAGGGGAAAAACTGTTTTTT. Amino acids: CASSQRGEKLFF.

This chain joins TRBV5-1 and TRBJ1-5, with a weak D call TRBD1 (5 bases). Per the germline V gene, CDR1 is SGHRS and CDR2 is YFSETQ. The CDR3 is 15 residues long. The germline V and J ends were trimmed by 1 base and 5 bases, with 13 bases remaining between them. For the CDR3, the DNA is TGCGCCAGCAGCTTGTGGGGGTCATTGGATCAGCCCCAGCATTTT. Protein sequence: CASSLWGSLDQPQHF. The full variable domain, its missing parts supplied by reference TRBV5-1 and TRBJ1-5, is KAGVTQTPRYLIKTRGQQVTLSCSPISGHRSVSWYQQTPGQGLQFLFEYFSETQRNKGNFPGRFSGRQFSNSRSEMNVSTLELGDSALYLCASSLWGSLDQPQHFGDGTRLSIL.

The genes are TRBV4-2 and TRBJ2-1; TRBD2 aligns across 13 bases. V lost 3 bases to trimming and J lost 6 bases; unmatched junction nucleotides: 5. The CDR3 runs 16 residues. CDR1 and CDR2 from the germline V gene are LGHNA and YNFKEQ. CDR3 in DNA: TGTGCCAGCAGCCAGGAAGGGACTAGCGGGGTCAATGAGCAGTTCTTC. Protein product: CASSQEGTSGVNEQFF.

This clone was recorded a few times. The J gene is TRBJ2-1, the V gene TRBV9; no definite D call. Germline lookup yields CDR1 SGDLS and CDR2 YYNGEE. Trimming pared 5 bases from V and 1 base from J, leaving 10 bases between. The CDR3 runs to 14 residues. CDR3 DNA: TGTGCCAGCAGTGACGGAGAATCCTACAATGAGCAGTTCTTC. Its protein product is CASSDGESYNEQFF.

The gene calls are TRBV6-1 and TRBJ1-5; D is unclear. In germline, CDR1 is MNHNS, CDR2 SASEGT. The CDR3 consists of 15 residues. Trimming stripped 2 bases from V and 2 bases from J, with 10 bases between. DNA for the CDR3: TGTGCCAGCAGTGAAAATAGTGGACGCAATCAGCCCCAGCATTTT. It codes for CASSENSGRNQPQHF.

As DNA, the CDR3 is TGTGCCTGGAGTGTACTCCCTAACTATGGCTACACCTTC. Protein: CAWSVLPNYGYTF. The gene calls are TRBV30 and TRBJ1-2; D call uncertain. This CDR3 has 13 amino acids. Germline V gives CDR1 GTSNPN, CDR2 SVGIG (reference sequence). Trimming took off 0 bases at V and 0 bases at J, with 5 bases between the two ends. The entire variable domain, with the rest obtained from reference TRBV30 and TRBJ1-2, is as follows: SQTIHQWPATLVQPVGSPLSLECTVEGTSNPNLYWYRQAAGRGLQLLFYSVGIGQISSEVPQNLSASRPQDRQFILSSKKLLLSDSGFYLCAWSVLPNYGYTFGSGTRLTVV.

This clone was counted only a few times. This chain connects TRBV6-6 to TRBJ2-1; no firm D call. V lost 0 bases and J 6 bases, leaving 6 bases between the germline ends. Looked up from germline, CDR1 is MNHNY and CDR2 is SVGAGI (reference sequence). There are 13 residues in the CDR3. The DNA for the CDR3 is TGTGCCAGCAGTTACTCTAAAGGCAATGAGCAGTTCTTC. Translated: CASSYSKGNEQFF.

In this sample, this clone turned up a few times. This rearrangement joins TRBV2 to TRBJ1-5; tentatively, D is TRBD1 (5 bases). Germline V gene lookup returns CDR1 SNHLY and CDR2 FYNNEI. Trimming removed 3 bases from V and 5 bases from J, with 23 bases in between. This CDR3 spans 18 amino acids. The CDR3 sequence: CASSDPFTDSATDQPQHF. The CDR3 DNA sequence: TGTGCCAGCAGTGACCCTTTTACCGACAGCGCCACGGATCAGCCCCAGCATTTT.

This clone came up once. The chain uses TRBV7-9 and TRBJ1-4; no reliable D call. V lost 5 bases, J lost 6 bases, and 13 bases lay in between. The length of the CDR3 is 14 residues. CDR1 and CDR2 from the germline V gene are SEHNR and FQNEAQ (reference sequence). The CDR3 sequence: CASSAARADEKLFF. The CDR3 coding sequence is TGTGCCAGCAGCGCCGCTCGGGCTGATGAAAAACTGTTTTTT. Complete variable domain (other parts from reference TRBV7-9 and TRBJ1-4): DTGVSQNPRHKITKRGQNVTFRCDPISEHNRLYWYRQTLGQGPEFLTYFQNEAQLEKSRLLSDRFSAERPKGSFSTLEIQRTEQGDSAMYLCASSAARADEKLFFGSGTQLSVL.

This chain joins TRBV5-1 and TRBJ2-1; 9 bases align to TRBD2. This CDR3 region has 18 residues. The V gene's germline CDR1 is SGHRS and CDR2 YFSETQ. V shed 0 bases and J 2 bases; nucleotides not matched to a gene: 9. CDR3 amino acids: CASSLGLRASGTYNEQFF. CDR3 sequence (DNA): TGCGCCAGCAGCTTGGGATTAAGGGCTAGCGGGACCTACAATGAGCAGTTCTTC.

The J gene is TRBJ1-1, the V gene TRBV2; 7 positions agree with TRBD1. The V segment lost 8 bases and the J segment 0 bases; nucleotides outside the gene matches: 9. Germline V gene sequence: CDR1 SNHLY, CDR2 FYNNEI. CDR3 length: 15 residues. The CDR3 is CASRGQPNMNTEAFF. CDR3 coding DNA: TGTGCCAGCCGGGGACAGCCAAACATGAACACTGAAGCTTTCTTT.

The chain carries TRBV18 and TRBJ1-4, with 7 positions matching TRBD1. The germline CDR1 and CDR2 sequences are KGHSH and LQKENI. This CDR3 is built from 14 residues. J was trimmed by 4 bases and V by 6 bases; bases with no gene match: 5. CDR3 bases: TGTGCCAGCTCCTACCGGGACAGTAATGAAAAACTGTTTTTT. This gives the protein CASSYRDSNEKLFF.

The chain links TRBV5-1 to TRBJ2-5, with 12 bases identical to TRBD2. Germline-derived CDR1 and CDR2 are SGHRS and YFSETQ. The CDR3 sequence is 17 residues long. The V and J ends lost 3 bases and 5 bases, in that order; junction bases with no gene match: 11. The CDR3, as DNA: TGCGCCAGCAGCTCGGATCTAGGACTAGCGGGATACGAGACCCAGTACTTC. As protein: CASSSDLGLAGYETQYF.

The CDR3 sequence is CASSEYQRYEQYF. The CDR3 region has the DNA TGTGCCAGCAGTGAATATCAGCGGTACGAGCAGTACTTC. This chain connects TRBV25-1 to TRBJ2-7; D is possibly TRBD2 (5 bases). Trimming removed 0 bases at V and 4 bases at J, with 7 bases between. Per germline, CDR1 MGHDK and CDR2 SYGVNS. The CDR3 length is 13 residues.

V is TRBV6-1 and J is TRBJ1-1, with a weak D call TRBD1 (6 bases). Germline V gene sequence: CDR1 MNHNS, CDR2 SASEGT. Trimming left V 6 bases short and J 4 bases short, with 9 bases between. This CDR3 region has 12 residues. CDR3 sequence reads: CASSRGGTEAFF. The CDR3 nucleotides read TGTGCCAGCAGCAGGGGCGGCACTGAAGCTTTCTTT.

CDR3 DNA sequence: TGTGCCAGCAGTTTAACCGGGGAGCTGTTTTTT. Protein sequence: CASSLTGELFF. The V call is TRBV28, the J call TRBJ2-2; D remains unclear. V lost 2 bases to trimming and J lost 5 bases, with 0 bases between them. Germline V lookup: CDR1 MDHEN, CDR2 SYDVKM. The CDR3 has 11 amino acids.

This clone was picked up a small number of times. V usage is TRBV28 and J usage is TRBJ2-7; D is ambiguous. This CDR3 spans 13 amino acids. Per germline, CDR1 MDHEN and CDR2 SYDVKM. Trimming removed 5 bases from V and 0 bases from J, with 8 bases in between. CDR3 in DNA: TGTGCCAGCAGTAGTGGCAACTCCTACGAGCAGTACTTC. It is translated as CASSSGNSYEQYF.

The chain combines TRBV25-1 with TRBJ2-7; 13 positions match TRBD2. Trimming at V came to 8 bases and at J to 2 bases, leaving 3 bases not matched to a gene. Germline CDR1 and CDR2: MGHDK and SYGVNS. The CDR3 has 14 amino acids. The CDR3 sequence is CASRGTSGTYEQYF. The DNA for the CDR3 is TGTGCCAGCCGAGGGACTAGCGGGACCTACGAGCAGTACTTC.